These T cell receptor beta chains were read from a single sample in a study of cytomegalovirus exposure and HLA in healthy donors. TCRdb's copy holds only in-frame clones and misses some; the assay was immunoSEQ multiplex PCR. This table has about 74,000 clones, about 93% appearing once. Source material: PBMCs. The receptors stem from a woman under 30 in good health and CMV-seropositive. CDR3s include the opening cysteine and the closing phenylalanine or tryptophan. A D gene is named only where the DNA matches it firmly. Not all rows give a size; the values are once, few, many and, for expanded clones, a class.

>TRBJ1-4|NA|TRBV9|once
CASSVSTGPTATNEKLFF
TGTGCCAGCAGCGTATCGACAGGACCTACTGCAACTAATGAAAAACTGTTTTTT
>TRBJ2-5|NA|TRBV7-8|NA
CASIKGLSETQYF
TGTGCCAGCATCAAGGGGCTATCGGAGACCCAGTACTTC
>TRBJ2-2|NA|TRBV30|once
CATEVTTGELFF
TGTGCCACAGAAGTAACCACCGGGGAGCTGTTTTTT
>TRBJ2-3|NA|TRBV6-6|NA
CASSNRADTQYF
TGTGCCAGCAGTAACAGAGCAGATACGCAGTATTTT
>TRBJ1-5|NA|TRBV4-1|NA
CASSQLGGVQPQHF
TGCGCCAGCAGCCAATTGGGGGGAGTTCAGCCCCAGCATTTT
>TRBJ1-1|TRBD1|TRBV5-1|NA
CASSGTGGNTEAFF
TGCGCCAGCAGCGGGACAGGGGGCAACACTGAAGCTTTCTTT
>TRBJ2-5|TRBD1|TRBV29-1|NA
CSGGQGAQETQYF
TGCAGCGGGGGACAGGGAGCCCAAGAGACCCAGTACTTC
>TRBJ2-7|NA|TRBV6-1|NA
CASLAGGSYEQYF
TGTGCCAGCCTCGCCGGAGGGTCCTACGAGCAGTACTTC
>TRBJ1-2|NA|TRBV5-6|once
CASTEPGQSYGYTF
TGTGCCAGCACCGAGCCCGGACAGTCCTATGGCTACACCTTC
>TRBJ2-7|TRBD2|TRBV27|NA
CASNPSGRVGEQYF
TGTGCCAGCAACCCTAGCGGGAGGGTCGGCGAGCAGTACTTC
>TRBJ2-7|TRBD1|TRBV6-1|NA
CASSLGRQGAFEQYF
TGTGCCAGCTCCTTGGGCAGACAGGGGGCTTTCGAGCAGTACTTC
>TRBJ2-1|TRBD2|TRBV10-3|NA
CAISESRGLAGGNYEQFF
TGTGCCATCAGTGAGTCGAGGGGACTAGCGGGAGGTAACTATGAGCAGTTCTTC
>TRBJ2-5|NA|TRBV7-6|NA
CASSFPRREEAETQYF
TGTGCCAGCAGCTTCCCTCGGAGGGAGGAGGCAGAGACCCAGTACTTC
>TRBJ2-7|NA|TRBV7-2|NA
CASSRGNPYEQYF
TGTGCCAGCAGCCGGGGAAACCCCTACGAGCAGTACTTC
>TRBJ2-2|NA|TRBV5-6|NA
CASSLRGGELFF
TGTGCCAGCAGCTTGCGGGGTGGGGAGCTGTTTTTT
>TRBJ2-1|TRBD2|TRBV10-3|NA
CAIRPGPTTSGGFSYNEQFF
TGTGCCATCAGACCCGGACCCACGACTAGCGGGGGTTTTTCCTACAATGAGCAGTTCTTC
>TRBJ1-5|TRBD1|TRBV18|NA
CASSPGQGDQPQHF
TGTGCCAGCTCACCGGGGCAGGGGGATCAGCCCCAGCATTTT
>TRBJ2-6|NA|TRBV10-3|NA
CAISESGGLSGANVLTF
TGTGCCATCAGTGAGTCTGGGGGCTTATCTGGGGCCAACGTCCTGACTTTC
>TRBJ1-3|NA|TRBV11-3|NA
CASSSSGEGNTIYF
TGTGCCAGCAGCTCCTCAGGGGAAGGAAACACCATATATTTT
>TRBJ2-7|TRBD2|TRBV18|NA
CASSSSGSAYEQYF
TGTGCCAGCTCATCGAGCGGGAGCGCGTACGAGCAGTACTTC
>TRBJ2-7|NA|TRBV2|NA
CASATYEQYF
TGTGCCAGCGCGACCTACGAGCAGTACTTC
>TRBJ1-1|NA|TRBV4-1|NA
CASSQALSGRGPTPSTEAFF
TGCGCCAGCAGCCAAGCGTTATCCGGAAGGGGCCCCACCCCGAGCACTGAAGCTTTCTTT
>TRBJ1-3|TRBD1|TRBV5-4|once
CASSSVKGASAGNTIYF
TGTGCCAGCAGCTCCGTGAAGGGGGCATCTGCTGGAAACACCATATATTTT
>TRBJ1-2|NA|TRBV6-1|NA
CASSEAAGGYGYTF
TGTGCCAGCAGTGAAGCGGCAGGCGGGTATGGCTACACCTTC
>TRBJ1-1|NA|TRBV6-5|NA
CASSYPGQSLDTEAFF
TGTGCCAGCAGTTACCCGGGACAATCCTTGGACACTGAAGCTTTCTTT
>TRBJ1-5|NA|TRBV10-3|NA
CAISDSREEKQPQHF
TGTGCCATCAGTGACTCCAGGGAGGAGAAACAGCCCCAGCATTTT
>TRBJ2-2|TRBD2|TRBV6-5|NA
CASSFAREWTGELFF
TGTGCCAGCAGTTTCGCGCGGGAGTGGACCGGGGAGCTGTTTTTT
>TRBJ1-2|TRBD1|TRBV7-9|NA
CASSPIGGQGLTGYTF
TGTGCCAGCAGCCCCATAGGCGGACAGGGGTTAACTGGCTACACCTTC
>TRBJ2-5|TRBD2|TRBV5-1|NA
CASSSGPLAGGETQYF
TGCGCCAGCAGCTCCGGTCCACTAGCGGGGGGGGAGACCCAGTACTTC
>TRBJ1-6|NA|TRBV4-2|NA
CASSQDPRGFRSPLHF
TGTGCCAGCAGCCAAGATCCTCGCGGGTTCCGTTCACCCCTCCACTTT
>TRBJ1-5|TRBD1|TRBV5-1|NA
CASSLKTGEARAQHF
TGCGCCAGCAGCTTAAAGACAGGGGAGGCTAGGGCCCAGCATTTT
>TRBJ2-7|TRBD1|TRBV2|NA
CASRTGGKQYF
TGTGCCAGCCGAACAGGGGGCAAGCAGTACTTC
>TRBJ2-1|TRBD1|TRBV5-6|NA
CASSPGQLHNEQFF
TGTGCCAGCAGCCCGGGACAGCTCCACAATGAGCAGTTCTTC
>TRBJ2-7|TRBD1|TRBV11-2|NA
CASSPGTGRIEQYF
TGTGCCAGCAGCCCCGGGACAGGTAGAATCGAGCAGTACTTC
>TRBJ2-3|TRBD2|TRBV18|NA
CASSPLAGSSDTQYF
TGTGCCAGCTCACCACTAGCGGGATCCTCTGATACGCAGTATTTT
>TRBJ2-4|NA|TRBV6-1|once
CASSEGTGNIQYF
TGTGCCAGCAGTGAAGGCACAGGGAACATTCAGTACTTC
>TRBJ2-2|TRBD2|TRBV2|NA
CASTPGGADTGELFF
TGTGCCAGCACCCCGGGGGGGGCCGACACCGGGGAGCTGTTTTTT
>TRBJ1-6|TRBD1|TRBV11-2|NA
CASSFRTGGSYNSPLHF
TGTGCCAGCAGCTTTCGCACAGGGGGATCCTATAATTCACCCCTCCACTTT
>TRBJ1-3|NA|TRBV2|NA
CASGGGYGNTIYF
TGTGCCAGCGGGGGGGGATATGGAAACACCATATATTTT
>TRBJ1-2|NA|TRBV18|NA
CASSPPGLNYGYTF
TGTGCCAGCTCACCACCGGGGCTTAACTATGGCTACACCTTC
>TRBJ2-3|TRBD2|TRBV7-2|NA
CASSVGTSGNIQNTQYF
TGTGCCAGCAGCGTGGGGACTAGCGGGAACATCCAGAATACGCAGTATTTT
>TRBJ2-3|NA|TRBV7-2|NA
CASNVGVTGITDTQYF
TGTGCCAGCAACGTCGGGGTCACGGGGATCACAGATACGCAGTATTTT
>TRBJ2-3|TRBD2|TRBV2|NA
CASILAGGDTQYF
TGTGCCAGCATCCTAGCGGGAGGAGATACGCAGTATTTT
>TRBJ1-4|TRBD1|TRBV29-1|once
CSVETGGEKLFF
TGCAGCGTTGAGACAGGGGGAGAAAAACTGTTTTTT
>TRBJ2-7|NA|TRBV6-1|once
CASSERDYEQYF
TGTGCCAGCAGTGAACGGGACTACGAGCAGTACTTC
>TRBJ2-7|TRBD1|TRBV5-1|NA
CASSLAGTGGYEQYF
TGCGCCAGCAGCTTGGCCGGGACAGGGGGCTACGAGCAGTACTTC
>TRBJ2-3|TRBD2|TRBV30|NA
CASSFRGGGDTQYF
TGTGCCTCCTCATTCCGGGGGGGTGGGGATACGCAGTATTTT
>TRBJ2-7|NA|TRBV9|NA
CASSVATGGNYEQYF
TGTGCCAGCAGCGTAGCTACGGGGGGCAATTACGAGCAGTACTTC
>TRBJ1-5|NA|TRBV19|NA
CASSIVSWGQSNQPQHF
TGTGCCAGTAGTATAGTATCTTGGGGGCAGAGCAATCAGCCCCAGCATTTT
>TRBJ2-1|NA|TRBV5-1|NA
CASSLAAELRNEQFF
TGCGCCAGCAGCTTAGCAGCGGAGCTTCGGAATGAGCAGTTCTTC
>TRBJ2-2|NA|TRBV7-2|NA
CASSLEDGQNTGELFF
TGTGCCAGCAGCTTAGAAGATGGCCAGAACACCGGGGAGCTGTTTTTT
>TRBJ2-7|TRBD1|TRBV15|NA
CATSRDEGANEQYF
TGTGCCACCAGCAGAGATGAGGGGGCAAACGAGCAGTACTTC
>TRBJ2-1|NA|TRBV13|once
CASSLEASDEQFF
TGTGCCAGCAGCTTAGAAGCGTCGGATGAGCAGTTCTTC
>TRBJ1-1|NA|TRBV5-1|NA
CASSTQAGAVLEAFF
TGCGCCAGCAGCACACAGGCGGGGGCAGTCCTTGAAGCTTTCTTT
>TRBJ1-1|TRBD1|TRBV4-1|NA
CASSQPTGKNTEAFF
TGCGCCAGCAGCCAGCCGACAGGGAAGAACACTGAAGCTTTCTTT
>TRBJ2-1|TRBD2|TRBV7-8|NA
CASSLDPSGSSGEQFF
TGTGCCAGCAGCTTAGATCCTAGCGGGAGCTCGGGTGAGCAGTTCTTC
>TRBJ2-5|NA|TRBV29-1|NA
CSVTAGPGAETQYF
TGCAGCGTGACAGCAGGACCCGGTGCGGAGACCCAGTACTTC